This TCR beta chain was profiled in a study of blood T cell repertoires in COVID-19 (dated by TCRdb to 2020 to 2022). In the study overall: Recovered participants in ImmuneRACE Cohort 3 were defined by two consecutive negative NP/OP PCR tests, clearance by a healthcare professional, or resolution of symptoms. Nearly every sample came with metadata listing a de-identified subject ID, COVID-19 status, age in years and sex. The material from the prospective study consisted of cDNA or gDNA derived from T cells, B-cell-depleted T cells, or PBMCs. Samples from collaborators originated in the United States, Italy and Spain and spanned both the acute and convalescent phases of COVID-19. Where HLA class I and class II types were available, the types were taken from metadata supplied by the sample provider, not from assay-based typing. Deeply sampled blood TCRbeta repertoires from subjects exposed to, actively infected with, or recovered from COVID-19 were included in the dataset. Samples were obtained from the ongoing ImmuneRACE study (first 160 participants) and from some 1,200 subjects provided by 6 global collaborators. The repertoires were released in a freely available public database intended as a resource for research on the immune response to SARS-CoV-2.

The paper's findings and limits, for the study overall: Clinical and demographic metadata were provided uncurated, with the amount varying by source and participant.

Participants in the prospective study were aged 18 to 89 years, lived in about two dozen United States geographic areas, and enrolled through a virtual design. To assign participants to cohorts, the prospective study relied on clinical history that participants themselves reported in a screening survey and a study questionnaire. In the prospective study, mobile phlebotomists collected whole blood, serum and a nasopharyngeal or oropharyngeal swab from each participant. Participants in the prospective study had the option to provide additional blood draws and questionnaires over a roughly 2-month period. Before DNA extraction, prospective study blood samples were shipped either frozen or at room temperature. TCRbeta CDR3 regions were amplified from genomic DNA using the immunoSEQ Assay, a bias-controlled multiplex PCR. The authors processed their data as follows. Nucleated cell counts per sample were estimated from amplification of reference gene primers within the assay. Sequence reads were collapsed and filtered to measure the absolute abundance of every unique TCRbeta CDR3 rearrangement. For each sample, productive Simpson clonality was calculated as the square root of Simpson's diversity index over productive rearrangements. Entries here come from immuneACCESS through TCRdb and include only in-frame sequences with V and J called. Some clones fail to appear in such tables; in the studies checked, an unresolved V gene covers under half of the shortfall, and the cause of the remainder is unknown. V and J calls and clone size follow that table, whereas D and trimming were derived from the DNA. Across this sample there are under 150,000 clones, with around 82% seen only once. The leading ten clones occupy 3.9% of the sample.

Only a few counts were recorded for this clone. The specificity of this receptor is unknown. It has no much larger one-base neighbor in the sample; base qualities were not kept. From the cysteine up to the phenylalanine, the CDR3 has a length of 13 residues. The kept DNA is CDR3 alone, 39 bases in frame from the first base. V loses 10 bases at its end and J loses 3 bases; junction bases beyond the gene matches: 8. CDR1 and CDR2, looked up from the germline V gene, are ENHRY and SYGVKD. The chain links TRBV10-3 with TRBJ1-1, and TRBD1 aligns with 7 junction nucleotides. The receptor was derived from a man over 45 in a cohort exposed to, infected with or recovered from COVID-19 (not recorded which). The sample taken for sequencing was PBMCs or T cells enriched from blood (not recorded which). The DNA sequence is as follows: TGTGCCAGCACAGGGGTTTCGGACACTGAAGCTTTCTTT. Its coded protein is CASTGVSDTEAFF.